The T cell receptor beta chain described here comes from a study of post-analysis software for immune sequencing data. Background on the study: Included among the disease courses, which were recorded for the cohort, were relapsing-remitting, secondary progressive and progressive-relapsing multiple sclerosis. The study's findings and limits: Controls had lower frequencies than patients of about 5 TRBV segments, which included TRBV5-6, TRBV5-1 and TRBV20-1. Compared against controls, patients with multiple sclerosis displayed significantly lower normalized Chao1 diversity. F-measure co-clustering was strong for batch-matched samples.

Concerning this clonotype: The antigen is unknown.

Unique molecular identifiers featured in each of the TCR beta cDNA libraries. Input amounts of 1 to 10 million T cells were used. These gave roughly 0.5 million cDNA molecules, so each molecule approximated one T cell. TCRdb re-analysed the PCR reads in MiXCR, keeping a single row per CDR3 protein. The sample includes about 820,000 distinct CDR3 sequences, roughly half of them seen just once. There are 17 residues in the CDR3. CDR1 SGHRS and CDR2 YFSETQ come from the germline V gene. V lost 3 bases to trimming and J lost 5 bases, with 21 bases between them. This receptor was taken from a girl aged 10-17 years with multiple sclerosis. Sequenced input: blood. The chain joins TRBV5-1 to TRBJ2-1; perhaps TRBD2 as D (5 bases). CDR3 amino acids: CASSYGLALGLDNEQFF. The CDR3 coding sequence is TGCGCCAGCAGCTACGGATTAGCGTTGGGGTTGGACAATGAGCAGTTCTTC.